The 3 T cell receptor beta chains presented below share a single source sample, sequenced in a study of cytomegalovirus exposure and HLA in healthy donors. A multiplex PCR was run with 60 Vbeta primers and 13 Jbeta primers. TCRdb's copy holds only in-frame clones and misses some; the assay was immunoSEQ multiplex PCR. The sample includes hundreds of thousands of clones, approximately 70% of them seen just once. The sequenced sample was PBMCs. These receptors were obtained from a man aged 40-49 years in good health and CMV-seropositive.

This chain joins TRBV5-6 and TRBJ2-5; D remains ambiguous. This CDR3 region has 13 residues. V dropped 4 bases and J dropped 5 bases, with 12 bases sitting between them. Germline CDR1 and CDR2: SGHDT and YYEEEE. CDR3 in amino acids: CASSELSSETQYF. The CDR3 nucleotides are TGTGCCAGCAGCGAGCTATCGTCCGAGACCCAGTACTTC.

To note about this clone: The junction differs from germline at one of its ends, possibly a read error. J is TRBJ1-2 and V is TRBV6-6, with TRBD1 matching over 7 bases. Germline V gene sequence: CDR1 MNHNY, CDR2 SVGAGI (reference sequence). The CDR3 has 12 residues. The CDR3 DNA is TGTGCCAGCAGTTACCCGATGGGACAGAACGCCTTC. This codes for CASSYPMGQNAF.

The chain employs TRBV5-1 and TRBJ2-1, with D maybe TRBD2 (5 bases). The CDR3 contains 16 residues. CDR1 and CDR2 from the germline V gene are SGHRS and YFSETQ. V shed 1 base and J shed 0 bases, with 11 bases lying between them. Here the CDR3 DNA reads TGCGCCAGCAGCTTGTTCCCCCGGGGCTCCTACAATGAGCAGTTCTTC. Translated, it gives CASSLFPRGSYNEQFF.